The present T cell receptor beta chain was sequenced within a study of blood T cell repertoires in COVID-19. Participant age was about 18 to 89 years, and participants resided in about two dozen US areas. Repertoires were generated with immunoSEQ multiplex PCR, while TCRdb's copy carries only in-frame clones and drops some. The table lists approximately 180,000 clones, more than 70% of them singletons, with 6.2% in the top ten. Source material: PBMCs or T cells enriched from blood (not recorded which). This clonotype originated in a man aged 40-55 years who had recovered from COVID-19.

The CDR3, as DNA: TGTGCCAGCAACGGTCGCATCACAGATACGCAGTATTTT. Protein: CASNGRITDTQYF. The chain links TRBV2 to TRBJ2-3; D gene uncertain. The CDR3 is 13 residues long. Germline CDR1 SNHLY, CDR2 FYNNEI. V lost 7 bases and J 2 bases, leaving 10 bases between the germline ends.